This T cell receptor beta chain appears in the sequencing data of a study of blood T cells in healthy people across ages. Comments on this clonotype: What it binds is not known.

Sample-barcoded 5' priming and a J-beta primer mix drove a second PCR of about 7 to 12 cycles. TCRdb used MiXCR to reprocess the 5' RACE reads, holding one entry per CDR3 protein. This table has fewer than 700,000 distinct CDR3 sequences, roughly 48% appearing once. V shed 0 bases and J 0 bases; nucleotides not matched to a gene: 11. This CDR3 region has 19 residues. Germline V gives CDR1 LGHDT, CDR2 YNNKEL (reference sequence). Study-wide points: Donors of long life had a larger count of naive CD4+ cells and greater diversity than aged donors. The unknown donor CMV status may have confounded expanded clonotype changes.

The chain links TRBV3-1 to TRBJ2-3; 8 bases are shared with TRBD2. Specimen: blood. The receptor comes from an older man in good health. CDR3 bases: TGTGCCAGCAGCCAAGACGGGGTAGCGGGAATCACTAGCACAGATACGCAGTATTTT. Its protein product is CASSQDGVAGITSTDTQYF.